This TCR beta chain was sequenced during a study of blood T cell repertoires in COVID-19 (dated by TCRdb to the early 2020s). At the level of the whole study: Samples covering the acute and convalescent phases of COVID-19 were provided by collaborators in the United States, Italy and Spain. The material from the prospective study consisted of cDNA or gDNA derived from T cells, B-cell-depleted T cells, or PBMCs. The dataset comprised deeply sampled blood TCRbeta repertoires from subjects exposed to, actively infected with, or recovered from COVID-19. A freely available public database, intended as a resource for researchers studying the immune response to SARS-CoV-2, is where the repertoires were released. The samples were drawn from two sources: the first 160 participants of the ongoing ImmuneRACE study, and some 1,300 subjects contributed by 6 global collaborators. The sample metadata nearly always contained a de-identified subject ID, COVID-19 status, age in years and sex. HLA class I and class II types, where available, came from metadata supplied by the sample provider rather than from assay-based typing. Paper-wide results and their limitations: How much clinical and demographic metadata was included differed by source and by participant, and the metadata was provided uncurated.

Collaborating institutions collected whole blood in K2EDTA tubes following their own protocols. For TCRbeta analysis, collaborators shipped samples as frozen whole blood, isolated PBMCs, or DNA extracted from either of those sample types. The immunoSEQ Assay, a bias-controlled multiplex PCR, was used to amplify TCRbeta CDR3 regions from genomic DNA. The authors' analysis ran thus. The number of nucleated cells in each sample was estimated by amplification of reference gene primers within the assay. Sequence reads were collapsed and filtered to measure the absolute abundance of every unique TCRbeta CDR3 rearrangement. For each sample, productive Simpson clonality was calculated by taking the square root of Simpson's diversity index across productive rearrangements. This immuneACCESS table, as held by TCRdb, lists in-frame sequences with V and J called but not all clones. Of the missing ones, under half trace to an unresolved V gene in checked studies; the others have no known cause. The D gene and trimming were derived from the DNA, and the V and J assignments and clone size from that table. This sample is represented by around 210,000 clones; over 70% of them were singletons. Of the sample, 5.5% falls within the top ten clones.

The CDR3 holds 16 amino acids from the cysteine to the phenylalanine. The CDR3 DNA has 48 bases and is translated from base 1. Per the germline V gene (reference sequence), LGHDT is the CDR1 and YNNKEL is the CDR2. V lost 1 base and J lost 6 bases; the stretch between them is 16 bases long. This clone came up a few times. Its antigen has not been determined. Base qualities are not recorded, but no much larger clone differs from it by a single base. The sequence came from a woman aged 70 to 79 with acute or convalescent COVID-19. The specimen was peripheral blood. The receptor chain draws on TRBV3-1 (or the pseudogene TRBV3-2) and TRBJ2-1; there is no confident call for the D gene. The DNA is TGTGCCAGCAGCCAAGGTGGCGGCGGATCGACCAATGAGCAGTTCTTC. It encodes CASSQGGGGSTNEQFF.